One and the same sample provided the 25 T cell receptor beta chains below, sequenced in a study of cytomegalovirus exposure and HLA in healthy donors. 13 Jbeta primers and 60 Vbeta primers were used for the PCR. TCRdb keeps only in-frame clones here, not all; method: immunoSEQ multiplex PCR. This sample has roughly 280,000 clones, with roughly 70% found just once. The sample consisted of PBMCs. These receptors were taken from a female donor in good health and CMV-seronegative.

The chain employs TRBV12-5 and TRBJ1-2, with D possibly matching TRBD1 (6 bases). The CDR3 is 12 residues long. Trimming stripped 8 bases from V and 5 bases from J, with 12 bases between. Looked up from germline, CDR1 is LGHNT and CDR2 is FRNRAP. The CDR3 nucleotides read TGTGCTAGTCAACAGGGATTGTATGGCTACACCTTC. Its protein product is CASQQGLYGYTF.

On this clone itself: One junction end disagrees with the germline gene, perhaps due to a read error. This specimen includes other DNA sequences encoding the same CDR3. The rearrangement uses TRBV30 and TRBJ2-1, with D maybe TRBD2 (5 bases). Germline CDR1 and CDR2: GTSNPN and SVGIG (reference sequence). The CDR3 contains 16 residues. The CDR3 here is CAWSGGSFNPGNEQFF. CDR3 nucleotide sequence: TGTGCCTGGAGTGGGGGTTCCTTCAACCCGGGGAATGAGCAATTCTTC.

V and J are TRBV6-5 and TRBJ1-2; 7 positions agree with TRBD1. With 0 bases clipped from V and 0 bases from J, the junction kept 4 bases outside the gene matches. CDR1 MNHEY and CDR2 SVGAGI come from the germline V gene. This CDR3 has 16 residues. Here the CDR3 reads CASSYSGDSPNYGYTF. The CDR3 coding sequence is TGTGCCAGCAGTTACTCGGGGGACAGTCCTAACTATGGCTACACCTTC.

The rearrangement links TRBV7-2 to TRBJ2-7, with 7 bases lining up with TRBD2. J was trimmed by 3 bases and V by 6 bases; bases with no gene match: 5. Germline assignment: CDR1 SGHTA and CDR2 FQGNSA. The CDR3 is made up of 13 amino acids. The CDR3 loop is CASRPSGLYEQYF. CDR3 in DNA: TGTGCCAGCAGACCTAGCGGACTCTACGAGCAGTACTTC. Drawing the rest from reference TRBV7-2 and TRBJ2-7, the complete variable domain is GAGVSQSPSNKVTEKGKDVELRCDPISGHTALYWYRQSLGQGLEFLIYFQGNSAPDKSGLPSDRFSAERTGGSVSTLTIQRTQQEDSAVYLCASRPSGLYEQYFGPGTRLTVT.

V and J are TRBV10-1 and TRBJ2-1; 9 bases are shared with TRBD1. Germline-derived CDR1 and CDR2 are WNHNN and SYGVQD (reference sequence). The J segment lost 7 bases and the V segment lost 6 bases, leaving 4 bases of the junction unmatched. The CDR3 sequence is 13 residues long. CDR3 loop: CASSGTGRNEQFF. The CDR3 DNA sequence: TGCGCCAGCAGCGGGACAGGGCGAAATGAGCAGTTCTTC.

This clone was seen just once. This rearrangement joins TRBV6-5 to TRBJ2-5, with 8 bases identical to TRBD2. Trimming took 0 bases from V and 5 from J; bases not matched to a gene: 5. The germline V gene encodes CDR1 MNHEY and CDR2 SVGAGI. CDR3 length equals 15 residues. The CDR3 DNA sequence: TGTGCCAGCAGTTACTCTCCCACGGGGGGGGAGACCCAGTACTTC. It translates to CASSYSPTGGETQYF.

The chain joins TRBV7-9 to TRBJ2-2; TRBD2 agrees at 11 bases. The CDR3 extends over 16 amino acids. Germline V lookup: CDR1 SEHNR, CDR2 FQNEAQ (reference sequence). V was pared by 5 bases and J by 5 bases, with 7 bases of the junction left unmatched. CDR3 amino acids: CASSLSGRARTGELFF. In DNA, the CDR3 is TGTGCCAGCAGCCTTAGCGGGAGGGCCCGGACCGGGGAGCTGTTTTTT. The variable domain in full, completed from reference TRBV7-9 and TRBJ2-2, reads DTGVSQNPRHKITKRGQNVTFRCDPISEHNRLYWYRQTLGQGPEFLTYFQNEAQLEKSRLLSDRFSAERPKGSFSTLEIQRTEQGDSAMYLCASSLSGRARTGELFFGEGSRLTVL.

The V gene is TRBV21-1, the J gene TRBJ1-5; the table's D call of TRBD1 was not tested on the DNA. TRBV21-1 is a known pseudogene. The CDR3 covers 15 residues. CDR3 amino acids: CASSSDREANQPQHF. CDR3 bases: TGTGCCAGCAGCTCTGACAGGGAGGCAAATCAGCCCCAGCATTTT.

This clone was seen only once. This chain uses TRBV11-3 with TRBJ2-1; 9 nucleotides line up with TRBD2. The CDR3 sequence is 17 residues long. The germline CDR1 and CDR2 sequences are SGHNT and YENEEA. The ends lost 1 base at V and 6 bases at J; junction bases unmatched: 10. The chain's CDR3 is CASSLGLFGTSFNEQFF. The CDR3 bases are TGTGCCAGCAGCTTAGGGCTGTTTGGGACTAGCTTCAATGAGCAGTTCTTC.

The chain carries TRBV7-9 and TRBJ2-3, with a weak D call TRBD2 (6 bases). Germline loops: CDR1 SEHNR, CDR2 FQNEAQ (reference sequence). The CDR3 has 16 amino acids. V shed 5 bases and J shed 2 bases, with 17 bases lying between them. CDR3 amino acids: CASSPWTGLPTDTQYF. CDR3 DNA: TGTGCCAGCAGCCCTTGGACGGGACTCCCCACAGATACGCAGTATTTT.

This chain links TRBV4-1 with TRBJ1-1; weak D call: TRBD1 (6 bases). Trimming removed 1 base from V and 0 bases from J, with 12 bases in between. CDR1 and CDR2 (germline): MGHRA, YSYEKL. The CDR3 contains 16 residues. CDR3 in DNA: TGCGCCAGCAGCCAAGCCAACAGGGTCATGAACACTGAAGCTTTCTTT. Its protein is CASSQANRVMNTEAFF.

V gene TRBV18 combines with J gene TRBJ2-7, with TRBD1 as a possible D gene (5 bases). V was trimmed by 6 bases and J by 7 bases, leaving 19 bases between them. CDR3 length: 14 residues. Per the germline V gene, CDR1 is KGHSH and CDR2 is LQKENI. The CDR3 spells CASSPFSGADEQYF. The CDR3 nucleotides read TGTGCCAGCTCGCCATTCTCTGGGGCGGATGAGCAGTACTTC.

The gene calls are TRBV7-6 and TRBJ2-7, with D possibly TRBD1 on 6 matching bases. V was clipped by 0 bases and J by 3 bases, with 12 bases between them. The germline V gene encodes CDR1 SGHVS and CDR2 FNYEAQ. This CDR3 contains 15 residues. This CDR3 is CASSLASGAIYEQYF. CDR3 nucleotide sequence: TGTGCCAGCAGCTTAGCGTCAGGGGCCATCTACGAGCAGTACTTC. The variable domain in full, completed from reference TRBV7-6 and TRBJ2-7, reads GAGVSQSPRYKVTKRGQDVALRCDPISGHVSLYWYRQALGQGPEFLTYFNYEAQQDKSGLPNDRFSAERPEGSISTLTIQRTEQRDSAMYRCASSLASGAIYEQYFGPGTRLTVT.

The CDR3 reads CASMSSGNIYEQYF. CDR3 bases: TGTGCCAGCATGAGTAGCGGGAATATCTACGAGCAGTACTTC. The genes are TRBV27 and TRBJ2-7, with 8 bases aligning to TRBD2. V was clipped by 7 bases and J by 3 bases; unmatched bases: 8. The CDR3 spans 14 residues. The germline gives CDR1 MNHEY, CDR2 SMNVEV (reference sequence).

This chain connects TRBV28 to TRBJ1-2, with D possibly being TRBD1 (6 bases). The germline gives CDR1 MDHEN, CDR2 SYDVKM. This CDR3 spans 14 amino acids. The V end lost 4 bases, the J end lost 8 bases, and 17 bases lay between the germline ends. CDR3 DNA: TGTGCCAGCAGTTCCTCCCCAGGGGTAGGCGGCTACACCTTC. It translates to CASSSSPGVGGYTF.

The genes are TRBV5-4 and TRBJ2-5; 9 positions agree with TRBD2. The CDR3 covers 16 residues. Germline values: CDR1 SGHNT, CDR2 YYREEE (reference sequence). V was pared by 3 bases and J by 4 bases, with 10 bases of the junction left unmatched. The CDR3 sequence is CASSSARREGGETQYF. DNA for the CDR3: TGTGCCAGCAGCTCCGCTCGGCGGGAGGGCGGAGAGACCCAGTACTTC.

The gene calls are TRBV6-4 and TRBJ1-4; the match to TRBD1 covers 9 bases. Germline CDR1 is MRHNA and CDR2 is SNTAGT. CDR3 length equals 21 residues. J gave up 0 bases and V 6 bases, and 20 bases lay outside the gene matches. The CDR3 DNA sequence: TGTGCCAGCAGGGACCACCGCTCCGGGACAGGGAATCCCGCAACTAATGAAAAACTGTTTTTT. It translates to CASRDHRSGTGNPATNEKLFF.

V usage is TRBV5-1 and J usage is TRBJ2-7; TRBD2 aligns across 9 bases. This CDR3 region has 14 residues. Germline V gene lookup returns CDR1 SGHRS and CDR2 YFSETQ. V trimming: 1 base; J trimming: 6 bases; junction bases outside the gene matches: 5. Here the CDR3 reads CASSLRLREGEQYF. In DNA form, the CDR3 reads TGCGCCAGCAGCTTGCGCTTGCGGGAGGGCGAGCAGTACTTC.

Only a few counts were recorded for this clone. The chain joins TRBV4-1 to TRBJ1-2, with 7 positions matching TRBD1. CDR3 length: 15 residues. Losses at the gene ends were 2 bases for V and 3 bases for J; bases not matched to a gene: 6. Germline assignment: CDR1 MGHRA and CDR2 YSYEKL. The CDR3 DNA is TGCGCCAGCAGCCAACCGACAGGGCCCTACTATGGCTACACCTTC. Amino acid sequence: CASSQPTGPYYGYTF.

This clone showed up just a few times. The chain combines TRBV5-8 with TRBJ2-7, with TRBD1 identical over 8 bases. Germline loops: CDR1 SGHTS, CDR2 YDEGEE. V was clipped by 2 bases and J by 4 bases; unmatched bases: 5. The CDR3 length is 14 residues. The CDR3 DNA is TGTGCCAGCAGCTTTGGACAGGGTTGGTACGAGCAGTACTTC. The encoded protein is CASSFGQGWYEQYF.

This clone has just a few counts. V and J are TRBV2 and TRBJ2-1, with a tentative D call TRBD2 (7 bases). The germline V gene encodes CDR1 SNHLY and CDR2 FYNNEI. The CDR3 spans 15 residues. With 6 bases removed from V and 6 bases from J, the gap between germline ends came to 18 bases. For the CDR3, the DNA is TGTGCCAGCAGAGAGCGGGAAGGGGGGTCCAATGAGCAGTTCTTC. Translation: CASREREGGSNEQFF.

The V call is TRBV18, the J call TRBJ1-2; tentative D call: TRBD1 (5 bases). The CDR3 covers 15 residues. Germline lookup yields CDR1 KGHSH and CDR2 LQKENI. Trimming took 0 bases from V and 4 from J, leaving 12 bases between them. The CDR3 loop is CASSPPTETPYGYTF. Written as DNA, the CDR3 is TGTGCCAGCTCACCACCGACAGAGACTCCCTATGGCTACACCTTC.

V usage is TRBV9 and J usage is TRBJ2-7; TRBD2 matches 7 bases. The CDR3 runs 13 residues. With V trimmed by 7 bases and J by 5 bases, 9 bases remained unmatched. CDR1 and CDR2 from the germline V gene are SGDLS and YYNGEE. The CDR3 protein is CASGPKGGNEQYF. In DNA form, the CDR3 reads TGTGCCAGCGGCCCGAAGGGAGGGAACGAGCAGTACTTC.

The CDR3 DNA follows: TGTGCCAGCAGTTACACAGGGCCCGGGGCCAACGTCCTGACTTTC. This sequence encodes CASSYTGPGANVLTF. The chain joins TRBV6-5 to TRBJ2-6; tentatively, D is TRBD1 (6 bases). V was trimmed by 2 bases and J by 4 bases, leaving 9 bases between them. Germline lookup yields CDR1 MNHEY and CDR2 SVGAGI. The CDR3 spans 15 residues.

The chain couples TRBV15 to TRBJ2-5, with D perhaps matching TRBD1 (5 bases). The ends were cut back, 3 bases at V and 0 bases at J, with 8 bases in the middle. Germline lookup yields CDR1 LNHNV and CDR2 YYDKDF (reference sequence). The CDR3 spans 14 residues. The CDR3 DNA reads TGTGCCACCAGCAGGGGGCCGTACCAAGAGACCCAGTACTTC. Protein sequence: CATSRGPYQETQYF. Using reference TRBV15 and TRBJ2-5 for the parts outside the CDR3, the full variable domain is DAMVIQNPRYQVTQFGKPVTLSCSQTLNHNVMYWYQQKSSQAPKLLFHYYDKDFNNEADTPDNFQSRRPNTSFCFLDIRSPGLGDTAMYLCATSRGPYQETQYFGPGTRLLVL.